This T cell receptor (beta chain) was sequenced for a study of T cells in Graves' hyperthyroidism and ophthalmopathy. Over 9 ml of fresh peripheral blood supplied the PBMCs. V dropped 1 base and J dropped 1; count of bases not matched to a gene: 8. The germline gives CDR1 LGHNA, CDR2 YNFKEQ. This CDR3 region has 17 residues. Study-level results: Most expanded thyroid clonotypes above 0.001 also appeared in blood.

Using RNA transcripts as the source, TCR beta CDR3 regions were amplified. The primer set for the first-round RT-PCR of the TCR CDR3 was HTBI. TCRdb fed the multiplex PCR reads into MiXCR, producing one record per CDR3 protein. The data hold approximately 520,000 distinct CDR3 sequences, with roughly 20% observed a single time. On this clonotype itself: What it binds is unknown.

The sample comprised blood. The receptor comes from a young man with Graves' hyperthyroidism. The gene calls are TRBV4-2 and TRBJ1-2, with TRBD1 matching 8 bases. The CDR3 sequence: CASSQGAGQADNYGYTF. As DNA, the CDR3 is TGTGCCAGCAGCCAAGGCGCGGGACAGGCCGATAACTATGGCTACACCTTC.